This TCR beta chain stems from a study of technical replicates of blood from a handful of donors (dated by TCRdb to 2016 to 2017). Via the germline V gene (reference sequence), CDR1 is MNHNY and CDR2 SVGAGI. Cut back by 2 bases and 2 bases, the V and J ends lie 9 bases apart. There are 14 amino acids in the CDR3, from cysteine to phenylalanine inclusive. Only CDR3 DNA is held: 42 bases, read in frame from base 1. Points on this clone: The target of this receptor is not known. Per-base quality was not reported, and no clone a single base away is much larger than it.

Libraries were constructed by the immunoSEQ multiplex PCR assay. TCRdb holds this immuneACCESS table with in-frame rearrangements only. Some clones are missing; in checked studies, unresolved V genes explain under half, and the rest has no known cause. The sample table shows under 90,000 clones, and 94% are seen once. The top ten hold less than 0.3% of the sample. The TCR was taken from a human donor in good health. Sequencing used T cells isolated from PBMCs. The rearranged chain carries TRBV6-6 and TRBJ1-1; the D gene is possibly TRBD1, with 6 bases matching. The CDR3 sequence is CASSYGQFNTEAFF. The bases read TGTGCCAGCAGTTACGGACAGTTTAACACTGAAGCTTTCTTT.